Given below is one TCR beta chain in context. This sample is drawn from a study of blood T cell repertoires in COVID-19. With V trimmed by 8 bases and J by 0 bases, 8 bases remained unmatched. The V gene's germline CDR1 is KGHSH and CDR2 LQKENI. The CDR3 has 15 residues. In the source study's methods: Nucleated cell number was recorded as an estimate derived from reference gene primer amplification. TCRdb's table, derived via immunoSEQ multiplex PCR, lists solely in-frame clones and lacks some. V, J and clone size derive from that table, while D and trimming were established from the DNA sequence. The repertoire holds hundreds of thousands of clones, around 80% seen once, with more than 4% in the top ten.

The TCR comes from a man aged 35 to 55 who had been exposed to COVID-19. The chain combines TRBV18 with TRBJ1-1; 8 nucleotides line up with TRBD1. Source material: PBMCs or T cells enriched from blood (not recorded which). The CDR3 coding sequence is TGTGCCAGCCAAGAACAGGGGGGGATGAACACTGAAGCTTTCTTT. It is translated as CASQEQGGMNTEAFF.